This entry lists 5 T cell receptor beta chains sequenced from one sample in a study of T cells after yellow fever vaccination. MiXCR, run by TCRdb on the 5' RACE reads, gives a single entry per CDR3 protein. This sample has approximately 150,000 distinct CDR3 sequences, with about a tenth found just once. The material sequenced was CD8+ T cells sorted from PBMCs, taken 45 days after the yellow fever booster vaccination. These receptors originate from a man younger than 30 who received the YFV17D yellow fever vaccine.

There are many counts of this clonotype. This rearrangement joins TRBV25-1 to TRBJ2-3; 7 bases fit TRBD2. The CDR3 contains 13 residues. Germline CDR1 and CDR2: MGHDK and SYGVNS. V trimming: 7 bases; J trimming: 5 bases; junction bases outside the gene matches: 6. The CDR3 protein is CASTGGRVDTQYF. DNA of the CDR3: TGTGCCAGCACCGGGGGGAGGGTAGATACGCAGTATTTT.

This chain connects TRBV19 to TRBJ2-5, with a weak D call TRBD2 (6 bases). Germline CDR1 LNHDA, CDR2 SQIVND (reference sequence). CDR3 length: 15 residues. Trimming shortened V by 3 bases and J by 2 bases, and 13 bases separated the two germline ends. CDR3 loop: CASSIRGTAQETQYF. Here the CDR3 DNA reads TGTGCCAGTAGTATTCGCGGGACGGCGCAAGAGACCCAGTACTTC.

The V and J genes are TRBV15 and TRBJ2-5; tentative D call: TRBD1 (6 bases). There are 14 residues in the CDR3. Looked up from germline, CDR1 is LNHNV and CDR2 is YYDKDF (reference sequence). The ends were cut back, 3 bases at V and 5 bases at J, with 13 bases in the middle. CDR3 amino acids: CATSSALGAETQYF. In DNA, the CDR3 is TGTGCCACCAGCAGCGCCCTGGGGGCTGAGACCCAGTACTTC.

The chain has TRBV7-2 and TRBJ1-1; D uncertain. Germline loops: CDR1 SGHTA, CDR2 FQGNSA. The CDR3 has 16 residues. The V gene lost 0 bases and the J gene lost 3 bases, with 14 bases spanning the gap. CDR3 residues: CASSLALSGGDTEAFF. The DNA of the CDR3 is TGTGCCAGCAGCTTAGCCCTTTCTGGCGGGGACACTGAAGCTTTCTTT.

This clonotype was seen ten or more times. The V and J genes are TRBV12-3 or TRBV12-4 and TRBJ2-3; 10 positions agree with TRBD1. This CDR3 has 13 residues. V lost 7 bases and J lost 6; bases outside the gene matches: 4. In DNA, the CDR3 is TGTGCCAGCACCAAGGGACAGGGGGATACGCAGTATTTT. Protein product: CASTKGQGDTQYF.